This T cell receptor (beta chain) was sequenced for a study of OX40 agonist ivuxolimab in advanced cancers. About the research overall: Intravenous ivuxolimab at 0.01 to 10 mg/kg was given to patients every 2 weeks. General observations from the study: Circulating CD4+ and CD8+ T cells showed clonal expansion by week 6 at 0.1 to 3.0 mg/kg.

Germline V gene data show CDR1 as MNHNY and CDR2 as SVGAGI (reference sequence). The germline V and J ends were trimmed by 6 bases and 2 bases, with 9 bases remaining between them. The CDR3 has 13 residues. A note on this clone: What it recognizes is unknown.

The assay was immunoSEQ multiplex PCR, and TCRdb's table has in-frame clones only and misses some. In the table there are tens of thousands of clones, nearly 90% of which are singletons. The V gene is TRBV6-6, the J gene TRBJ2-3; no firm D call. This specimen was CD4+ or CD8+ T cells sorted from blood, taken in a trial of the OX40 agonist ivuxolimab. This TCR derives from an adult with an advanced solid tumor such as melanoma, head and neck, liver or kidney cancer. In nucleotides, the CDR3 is TGTGCCAGCAGACTTGGGATCACAGATACGCAGTATTTT. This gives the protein CASRLGITDTQYF.